These T cell receptor beta chains were read from a single sample in a study of Ad26.COV2.S vaccination and SARS-CoV-2 variants. TCRdb's table, derived via immunoSEQ multiplex PCR, lists solely in-frame clones and lacks some. The table includes fewer than 500,000 clones, less than 95% detected once. The material was peripheral blood, obtained in a trial of Ad26.COV2.S vaccine versus placebo. These TCRs come from a person aged 18-65 years who received the Ad26.COV2.S COVID-19 vaccine or a placebo. CDR3s include the opening cysteine and the closing phenylalanine or tryptophan. D genes are given only for firm matches. Not all rows give a size; the values are once, few, many and, for expanded clones, a class.

CASSQGAGVSYEQYF TGCGCCAGCAGCCAAGGAGCGGGCGTCTCCTACGAGCAGTACTTC . . TRBJ2-7 TRBV4-1
CASSPKGQGGEKLFF TGTGCCAGCTCACCAAAAGGGCAGGGCGGAGAAAAACTGTTTTTT . . TRBJ1-4 TRBV18
CASSFQGRRELFF TGTGCCAGCAGTTTCCAGGGCCGTAGGGAGCTGTTTTTT . . TRBJ2-2 TRBV6-6
CASSDPQGESYQETQYF TGTGCCAGCAGTGATCCCCAAGGGGAGTCCTACCAAGAGACCCAGTACTTC . . TRBJ2-5 TRBV2
CASRYGTSGDTQYF TGTGCCAGCAGATACGGGACTAGCGGAGATACGCAGTATTTT TRBD2 . TRBJ2-3 TRBV6-5
CASSQGTGQTKAGELFF TGTGCCAGCAGCCAAGGCACGGGGCAAACCAAGGCCGGGGAGCTGTTTTTT . . TRBJ2-2 TRBV4-2
CASSYFLNEQYF TGTGCCAGCAGTTACTTCCTAAACGAGCAGTACTTC . . TRBJ2-7 TRBV6-2/TRBV6-3
CSASSTRGGLGLEGQYF TGCAGTGCTAGTAGTACTAGAGGTGGTTTAGGGTTGGAAGGGCAGTACTTC . . TRBJ2-7 TRBV20-1
CASSQDGGLAGEAGEQYF TGTGCCAGCAGCCAAGATGGGGGACTAGCGGGAGAGGCTGGCGAGCAGTACTTC TRBD2 . TRBJ2-7 TRBV3-1/TRBV3-2
CASSLGRNTGELFF TGTGCCAGCTCACTAGGGCGTAACACCGGGGAGCTGTTTTTT . . TRBJ2-2 TRBV18
CASRGDRASGEQYF TGTGCCAGCAGGGGGGACAGGGCCTCGGGGGAGCAGTACTTC TRBD1 . TRBJ2-7 TRBV6-5
CASSLTGTGEDTQYF TGTGCCAGCAGCTTAACGGGGACAGGGGAAGATACGCAGTATTTT TRBD1 . TRBJ2-3 TRBV7-9
CASLRDSTYEQYF TGTGCCAGCCTCCGGGACAGTACCTACGAGCAGTACTTC TRBD1 . TRBJ2-7 TRBV7-9
CASSRGTGNFQPQHF TGTGCCAGCAGCCGTGGGACGGGCAATTTTCAGCCCCAGCATTTT . . TRBJ1-5 TRBV7-2
CASSLKPVGLAGASGADTQYF TGTGCCAGCAGCTTAAAGCCCGTGGGACTAGCGGGAGCTTCAGGAGCAGATACGCAGTATTTT TRBD2 . TRBJ2-3 TRBV7-3
CASSYSPGYNEQFF TGTGCCAGCAGTTACTCTCCTGGCTACAATGAGCAGTTCTTC . . TRBJ2-1 TRBV6-2/TRBV6-3
CASSQGRSRASGEQYF TGTGCCAGCAGCCAAGGTAGAAGCAGGGCTTCGGGCGAGCAGTACTTC . . TRBJ2-7 TRBV14
CASRRQGDVSGNTIYF TGTGCCAGTAGGCGACAGGGGGATGTCTCTGGAAACACCATATATTTT TRBD1 . TRBJ1-3 TRBV19
CASSAGQGPYEQYF TGTGCCAGTAGTGCGGGACAGGGGCCCTACGAGCAGTACTTC TRBD1 once TRBJ2-7 TRBV19
CASSEQTSGRDEQFF TGTGCTAGCAGCGAGCAGACTAGCGGGAGAGATGAGCAGTTCTTC TRBD2 few TRBJ2-1 TRBV7-7
CASSRLASSTDTQYF TGTGCCAGCAGCAGGCTAGCGTCTAGCACAGATACGCAGTATTTT . . TRBJ2-3 TRBV7-2
CASSQTRDAYGYTF TGTGCCAGCAGCCAAACCCGGGACGCCTATGGCTACACCTTC . . TRBJ1-2 TRBV4-2
CASSVDRVGELFF TGTGCCAGCAGCGTGGACAGGGTCGGGGAGCTGTTTTTT TRBD1 . TRBJ2-2 TRBV7-2
CASSLARPGNTIYF TGTGCCAGCAGCTTAGCTAGACCGGGAAACACCATATATTTT . . TRBJ1-3 TRBV7-2
CASSLGGANVLTF TGTGCCAGCAGTTTAGGCGGGGCCAACGTCCTGACTTTC . . TRBJ2-6 TRBV27
CASSYGLVDPGELFF TGTGCCAGCAGCTACGGACTAGTGGATCCCGGGGAGCTGTTTTTT TRBD2 few TRBJ2-2 TRBV9
CASSSTDRLAKNIQYF TGTGCCAGCAGTTCCACGGACAGACTAGCCAAAAACATTCAGTACTTC . . TRBJ2-4 TRBV28
CSVEEARGRHGYTF TGCAGCGTTGAAGAGGCCAGGGGTCGCCATGGCTACACCTTC . . TRBJ1-2 TRBV29-1